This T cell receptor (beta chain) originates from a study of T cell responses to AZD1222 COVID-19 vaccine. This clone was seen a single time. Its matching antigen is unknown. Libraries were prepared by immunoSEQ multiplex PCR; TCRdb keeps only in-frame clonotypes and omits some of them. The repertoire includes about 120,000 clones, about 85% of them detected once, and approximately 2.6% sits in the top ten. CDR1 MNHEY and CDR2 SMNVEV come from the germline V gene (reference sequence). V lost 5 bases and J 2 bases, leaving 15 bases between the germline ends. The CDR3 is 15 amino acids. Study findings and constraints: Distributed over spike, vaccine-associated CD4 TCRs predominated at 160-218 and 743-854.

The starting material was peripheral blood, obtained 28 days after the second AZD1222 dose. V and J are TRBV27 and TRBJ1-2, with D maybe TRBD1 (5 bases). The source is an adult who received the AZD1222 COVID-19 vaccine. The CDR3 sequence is CASSSPIQGNYGYTF. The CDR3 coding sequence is TGTGCCAGCAGTAGCCCCATTCAGGGAAACTATGGCTACACCTTC.